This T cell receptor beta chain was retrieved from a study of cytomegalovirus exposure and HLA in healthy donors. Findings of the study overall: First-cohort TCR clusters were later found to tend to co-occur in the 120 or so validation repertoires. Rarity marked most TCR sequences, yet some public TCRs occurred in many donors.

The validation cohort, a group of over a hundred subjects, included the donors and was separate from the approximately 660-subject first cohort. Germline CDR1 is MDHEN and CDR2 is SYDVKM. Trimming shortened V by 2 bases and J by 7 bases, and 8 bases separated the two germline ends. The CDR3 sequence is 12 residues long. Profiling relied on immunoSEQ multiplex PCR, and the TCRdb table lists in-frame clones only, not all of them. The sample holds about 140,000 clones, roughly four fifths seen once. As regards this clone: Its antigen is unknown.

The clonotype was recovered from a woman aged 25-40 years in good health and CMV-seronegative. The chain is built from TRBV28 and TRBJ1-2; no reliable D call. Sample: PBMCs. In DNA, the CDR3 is TGTGCCAGCAGTTTACCCACTAGTGGCTACACCTTC. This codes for CASSLPTSGYTF.